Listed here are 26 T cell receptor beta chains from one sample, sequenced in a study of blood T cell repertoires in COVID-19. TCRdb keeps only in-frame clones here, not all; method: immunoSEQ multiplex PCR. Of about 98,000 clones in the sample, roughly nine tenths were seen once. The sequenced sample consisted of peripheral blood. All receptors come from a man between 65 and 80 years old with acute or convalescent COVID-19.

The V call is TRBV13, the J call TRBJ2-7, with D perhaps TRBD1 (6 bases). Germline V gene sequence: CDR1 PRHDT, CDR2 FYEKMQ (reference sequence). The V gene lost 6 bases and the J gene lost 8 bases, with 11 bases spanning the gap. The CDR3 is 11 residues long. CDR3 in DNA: TGTGCCAGCAGTTCAGGGGTGAAGCAGTACGTC. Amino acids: CASSSGVKQYV.

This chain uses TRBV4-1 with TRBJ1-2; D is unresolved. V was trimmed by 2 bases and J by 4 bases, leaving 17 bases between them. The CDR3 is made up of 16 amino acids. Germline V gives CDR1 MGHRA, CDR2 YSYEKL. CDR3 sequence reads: CASSQSEVVWSYGYTF. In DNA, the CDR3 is TGCGCCAGCAGCCAAAGTGAAGTGGTCTGGAGCTATGGCTACACCTTC.

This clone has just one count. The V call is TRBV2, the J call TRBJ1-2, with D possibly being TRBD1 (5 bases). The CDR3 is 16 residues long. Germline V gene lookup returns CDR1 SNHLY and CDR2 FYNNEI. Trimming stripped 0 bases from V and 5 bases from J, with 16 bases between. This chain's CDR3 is CASSEAEQSRGYGYTF. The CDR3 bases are TGTGCCAGCAGTGAAGCCGAACAATCACGGGGGTATGGCTACACCTTC.

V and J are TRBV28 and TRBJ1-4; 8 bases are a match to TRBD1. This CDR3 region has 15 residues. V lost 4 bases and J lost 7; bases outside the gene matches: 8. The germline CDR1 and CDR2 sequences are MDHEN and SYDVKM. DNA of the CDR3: TGTGCCAGCAGTTCTGCGGACAGGGCTCGTGAAAAACTGTTTTTT. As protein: CASSSADRAREKLFF.

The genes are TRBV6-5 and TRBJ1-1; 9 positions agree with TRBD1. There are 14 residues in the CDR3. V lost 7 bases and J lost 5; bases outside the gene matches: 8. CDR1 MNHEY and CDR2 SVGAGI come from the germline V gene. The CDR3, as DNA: TGTGCCAGCAACTACAGGGGGCGCGGGACTGAAGCTTTCTTT. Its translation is CASNYRGRGTEAFF.

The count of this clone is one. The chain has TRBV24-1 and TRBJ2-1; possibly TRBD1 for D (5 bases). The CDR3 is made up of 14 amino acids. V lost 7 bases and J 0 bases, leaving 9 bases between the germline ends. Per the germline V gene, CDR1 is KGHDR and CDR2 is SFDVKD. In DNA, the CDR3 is TGTGCCACCAGCCAGGGTAGCTCCTACAATGAGCAGTTCTTC. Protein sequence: CATSQGSSYNEQFF.

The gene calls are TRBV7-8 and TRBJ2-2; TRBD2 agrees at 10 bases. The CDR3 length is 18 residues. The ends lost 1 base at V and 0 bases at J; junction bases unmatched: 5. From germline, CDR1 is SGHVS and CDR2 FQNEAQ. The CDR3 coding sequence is TGTGCCAGCAGCTTAGTGGTAGCGGGGGGCGCGAACACCGGGGAGCTGTTTTTT. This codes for CASSLVVAGGANTGELFF.

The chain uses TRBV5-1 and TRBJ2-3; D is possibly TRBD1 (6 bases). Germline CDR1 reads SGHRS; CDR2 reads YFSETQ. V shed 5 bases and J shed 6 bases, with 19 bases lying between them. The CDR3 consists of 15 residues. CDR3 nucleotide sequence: TGCGCCAGCAGAACCGGGACACTTATAGAGGATACGCAGTATTTT. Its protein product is CASRTGTLIEDTQYF.

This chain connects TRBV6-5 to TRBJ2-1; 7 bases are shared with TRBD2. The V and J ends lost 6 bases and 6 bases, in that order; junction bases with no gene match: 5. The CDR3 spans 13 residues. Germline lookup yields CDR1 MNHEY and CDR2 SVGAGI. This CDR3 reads CASRLALPNEQFF. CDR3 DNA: TGTGCCAGCAGACTAGCGCTCCCCAATGAGCAGTTCTTC.

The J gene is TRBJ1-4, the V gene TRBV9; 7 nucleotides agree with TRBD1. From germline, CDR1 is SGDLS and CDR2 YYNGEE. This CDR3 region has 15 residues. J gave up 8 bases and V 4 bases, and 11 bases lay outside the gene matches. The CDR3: CASSPQTGPTEKLFF. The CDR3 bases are TGTGCCAGCAGCCCCCAGACAGGGCCCACCGAAAAACTGTTTTTT.

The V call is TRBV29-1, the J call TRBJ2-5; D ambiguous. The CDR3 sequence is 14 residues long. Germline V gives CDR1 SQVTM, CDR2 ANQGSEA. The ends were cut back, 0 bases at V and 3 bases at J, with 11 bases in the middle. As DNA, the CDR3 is TGCAGCGTTGAAGATCCTCCCGTAGAAGAGACCCAGTACTTC. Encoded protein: CSVEDPPVEETQYF.

CDR3 in DNA: TGTGCCACCGGAAAACCTCAGGGGGGCTTAACCTACGAGCAGTACTTC. Protein product: CATGKPQGGLTYEQYF. The rearrangement joins TRBV5-4 to TRBJ2-7, with a tentative D call TRBD1 (7 bases). The CDR3 runs 16 residues. Germline CDR1 SGHNT, CDR2 YYREEE (reference sequence). V was cut by 9 bases and J by 2 bases, with 24 bases left in between.

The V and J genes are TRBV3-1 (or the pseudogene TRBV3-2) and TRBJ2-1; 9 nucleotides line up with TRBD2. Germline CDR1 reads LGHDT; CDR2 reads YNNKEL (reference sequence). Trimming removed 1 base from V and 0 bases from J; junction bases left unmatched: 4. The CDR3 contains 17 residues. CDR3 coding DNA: TGTGCCAGCAGCCAAGGCCGACTAGCGGTCTCCTACAATGAGCAGTTCTTC. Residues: CASSQGRLAVSYNEQFF.

The CDR3 is CASRRGGSETQYF. Written as DNA, the CDR3 is TGTGCCAGTAGACGCGGAGGGTCGGAGACCCAGTACTTC. The chain has TRBV19 and TRBJ2-5; D perhaps matches TRBD2 (6 bases). Germline loops: CDR1 LNHDA, CDR2 SQIVND (reference sequence). V lost 6 bases to trimming and J lost 5 bases, with 13 bases between them. The CDR3 extends over 13 amino acids. Full variable domain (outside the CDR3, taken from reference TRBV19 and TRBJ2-5): DGGITQSPKYLFRKEGQNVTLSCEQNLNHDAMYWYRQDPGQGLRLIYYSQIVNDFQKGDIAEGYSVSREKKESFPLTVTSAQKNPTAFYLCASRRGGSETQYFGPGTRLLVL.

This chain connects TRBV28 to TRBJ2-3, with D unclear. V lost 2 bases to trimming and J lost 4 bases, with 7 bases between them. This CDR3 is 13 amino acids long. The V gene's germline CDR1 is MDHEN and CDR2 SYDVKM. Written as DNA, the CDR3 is TGTGCCAGCAGTTTACGAGGCCCAGATACGCAGTATTTT. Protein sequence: CASSLRGPDTQYF. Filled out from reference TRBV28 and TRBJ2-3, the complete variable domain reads DVKVTQSSRYLVKRTGEKVFLECVQDMDHENMFWYRQDPGLGLRLIYFSYDVKMKEKGDIPEGYSVSREKKERFSLILESASTNQTSMYLCASSLRGPDTQYFGPGTRLTVL.

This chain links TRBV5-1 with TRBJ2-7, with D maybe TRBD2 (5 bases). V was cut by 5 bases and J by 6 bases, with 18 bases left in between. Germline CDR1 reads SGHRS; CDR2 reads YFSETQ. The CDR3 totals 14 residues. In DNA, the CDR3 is TGCGCCAGCAGTTCACATGGACCGACTATCGAGCAGTACTTC. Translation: CASSSHGPTIEQYF.

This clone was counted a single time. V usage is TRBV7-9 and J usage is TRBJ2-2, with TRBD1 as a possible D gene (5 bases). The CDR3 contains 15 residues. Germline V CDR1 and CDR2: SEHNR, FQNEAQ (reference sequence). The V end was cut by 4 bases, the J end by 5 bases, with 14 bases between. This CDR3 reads CASSYQGVGTGELFF. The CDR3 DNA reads TGTGCCAGCAGCTACCAGGGCGTTGGGACCGGGGAGCTGTTTTTT.

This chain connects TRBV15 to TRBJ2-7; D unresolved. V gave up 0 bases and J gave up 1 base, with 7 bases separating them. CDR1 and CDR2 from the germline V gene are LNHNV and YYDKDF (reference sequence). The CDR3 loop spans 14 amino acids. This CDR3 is CATSREALSYEQYV. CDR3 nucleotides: TGTGCCACCAGCAGAGAGGCTCTTTCCTACGAGCAGTACGTC.

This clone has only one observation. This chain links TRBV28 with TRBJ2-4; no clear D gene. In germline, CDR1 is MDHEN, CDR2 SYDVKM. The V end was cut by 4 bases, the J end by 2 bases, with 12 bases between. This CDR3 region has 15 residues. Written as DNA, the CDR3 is TGTGCCAGCAGTTGGAGTACCGTGCCCAAAAACATTCAGTACTTC. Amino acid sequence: CASSWSTVPKNIQYF.

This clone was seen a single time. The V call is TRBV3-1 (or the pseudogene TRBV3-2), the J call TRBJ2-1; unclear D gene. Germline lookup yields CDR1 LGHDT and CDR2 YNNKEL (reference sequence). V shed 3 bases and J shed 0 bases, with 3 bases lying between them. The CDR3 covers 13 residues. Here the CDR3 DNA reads TGTGCCAGCAGCCACAGCTCCTACAATGAGCAGTTCTTC. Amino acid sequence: CASSHSSYNEQFF.

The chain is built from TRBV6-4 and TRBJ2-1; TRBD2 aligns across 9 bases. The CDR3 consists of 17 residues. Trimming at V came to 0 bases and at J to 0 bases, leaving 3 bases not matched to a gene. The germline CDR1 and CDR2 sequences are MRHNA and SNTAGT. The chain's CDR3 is CASSDSLAGSSYNEQFF. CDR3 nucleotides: TGTGCCAGCAGTGACTCTCTAGCGGGAAGCTCCTACAATGAGCAGTTCTTC.

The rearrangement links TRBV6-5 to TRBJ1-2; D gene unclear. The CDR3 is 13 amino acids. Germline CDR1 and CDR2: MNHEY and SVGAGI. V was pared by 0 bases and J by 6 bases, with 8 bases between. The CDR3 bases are TGTGCCAGCAGTTACTCGAGAGGGAATGGCTACACCTTC. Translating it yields CASSYSRGNGYTF.

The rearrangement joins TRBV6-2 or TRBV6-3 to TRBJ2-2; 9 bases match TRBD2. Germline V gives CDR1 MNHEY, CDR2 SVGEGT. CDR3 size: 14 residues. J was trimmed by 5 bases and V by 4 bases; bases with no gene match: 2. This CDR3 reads CASSSGLATGELFF. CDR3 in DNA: TGTGCCAGCAGTTCGGGACTAGCAACCGGGGAGCTGTTTTTT.

The CDR3 loop is CASTEGTSGDTGELFF. CDR3 in DNA: TGTGCCAGCACCGAGGGAACTAGCGGGGACACCGGGGAGCTGTTTTTT. The chain recombines TRBV2 with TRBJ2-2, with 10 bases matching TRBD2. CDR1 and CDR2 (germline): SNHLY, FYNNEI. V trimming: 7 bases; J trimming: 3 bases; junction bases outside the gene matches: 8. This CDR3 is built from 16 residues.

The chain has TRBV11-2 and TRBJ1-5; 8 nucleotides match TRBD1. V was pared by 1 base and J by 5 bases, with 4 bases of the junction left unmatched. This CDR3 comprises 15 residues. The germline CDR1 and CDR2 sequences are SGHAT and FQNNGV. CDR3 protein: CASSLARQGHQPQHF. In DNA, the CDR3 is TGTGCCAGCAGCTTAGCCAGACAGGGGCATCAGCCCCAGCATTTT.

The CDR3 DNA reads TGTGCCAGCTCACCGACAGTCACTAATGAAAAACTGTTTTTT. This encodes CASSPTVTNEKLFF. This chain connects TRBV18 to TRBJ1-4, with D tentatively TRBD1 (5 bases). The germline gives CDR1 KGHSH, CDR2 LQKENI. Trimming cost V 3 bases and J 2 bases, with 7 bases left between them. This CDR3 spans 14 amino acids.